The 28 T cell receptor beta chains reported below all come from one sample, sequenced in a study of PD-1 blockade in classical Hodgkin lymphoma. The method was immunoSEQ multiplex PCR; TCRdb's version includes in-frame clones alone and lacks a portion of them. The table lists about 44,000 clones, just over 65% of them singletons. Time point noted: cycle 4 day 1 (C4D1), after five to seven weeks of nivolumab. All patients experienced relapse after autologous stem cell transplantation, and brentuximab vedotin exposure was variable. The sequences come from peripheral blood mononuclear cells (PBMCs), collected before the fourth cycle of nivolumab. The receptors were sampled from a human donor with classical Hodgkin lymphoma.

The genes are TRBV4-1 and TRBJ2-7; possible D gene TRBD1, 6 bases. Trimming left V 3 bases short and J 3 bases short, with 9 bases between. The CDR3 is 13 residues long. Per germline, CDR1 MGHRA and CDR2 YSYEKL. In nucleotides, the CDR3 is TGCGCCAGCAGCCACTTGGACAGCTACGAGCAGTACTTC. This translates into CASSHLDSYEQYF.

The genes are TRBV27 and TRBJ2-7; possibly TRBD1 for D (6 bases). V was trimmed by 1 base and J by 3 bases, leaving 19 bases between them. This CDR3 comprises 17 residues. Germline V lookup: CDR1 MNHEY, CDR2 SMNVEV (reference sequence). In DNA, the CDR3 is TGTGCCAGCAGTTTATACTACCGGGACATCCTATACTACGAGCAGTACTTC. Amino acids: CASSLYYRDILYYEQYF.

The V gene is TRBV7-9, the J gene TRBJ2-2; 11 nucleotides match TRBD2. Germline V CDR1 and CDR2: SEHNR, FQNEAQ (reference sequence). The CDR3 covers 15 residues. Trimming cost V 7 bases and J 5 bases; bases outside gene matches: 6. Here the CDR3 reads CASIFSSGRTGELFF. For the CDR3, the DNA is TGTGCCAGCATCTTTTCTAGCGGGAGGACCGGGGAGCTGTTTTTT. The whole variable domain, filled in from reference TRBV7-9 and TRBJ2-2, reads DTGVSQNPRHKITKRGQNVTFRCDPISEHNRLYWYRQTLGQGPEFLTYFQNEAQLEKSRLLSDRFSAERPKGSFSTLEIQRTEQGDSAMYLCASIFSSGRTGELFFGEGSRLTVL.

CDR3 coding DNA: TGCGCCAGCAGCCAAGAAAAAAGGGGGCGAGACACCATATATTTT. This sequence encodes CASSQEKRGRDTIYF. V usage is TRBV4-3 and J usage is TRBJ1-3, with TRBD1 matching over 7 bases. Germline V gene sequence: CDR1 LGHNA, CDR2 YSLEER. The junction had 7 bases not matched to a gene; V was cut back by 0 bases and J by 8 bases. The CDR3 covers 15 residues.

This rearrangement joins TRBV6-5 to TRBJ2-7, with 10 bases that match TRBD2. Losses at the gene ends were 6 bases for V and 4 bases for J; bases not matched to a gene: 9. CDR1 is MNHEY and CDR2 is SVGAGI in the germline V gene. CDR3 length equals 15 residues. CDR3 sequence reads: CASSRGAGLAYEQYF. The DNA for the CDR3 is TGTGCCAGCAGCCGTGGGGCGGGACTAGCGTACGAGCAGTACTTC.

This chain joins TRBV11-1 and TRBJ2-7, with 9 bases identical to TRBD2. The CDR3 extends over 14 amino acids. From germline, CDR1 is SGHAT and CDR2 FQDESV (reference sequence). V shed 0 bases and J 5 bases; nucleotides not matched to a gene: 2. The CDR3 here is CASSLALAGNEQYF. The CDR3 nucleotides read TGTGCCAGCAGCTTAGCGCTAGCGGGAAACGAGCAGTACTTC.

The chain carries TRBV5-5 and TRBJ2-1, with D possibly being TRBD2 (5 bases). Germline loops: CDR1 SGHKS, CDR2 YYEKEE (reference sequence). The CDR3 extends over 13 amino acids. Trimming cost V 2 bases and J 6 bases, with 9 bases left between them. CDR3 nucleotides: TGTGCCAGCAGCTTCGGGGATAGCAATGAGCAGTTCTTC. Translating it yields CASSFGDSNEQFF.

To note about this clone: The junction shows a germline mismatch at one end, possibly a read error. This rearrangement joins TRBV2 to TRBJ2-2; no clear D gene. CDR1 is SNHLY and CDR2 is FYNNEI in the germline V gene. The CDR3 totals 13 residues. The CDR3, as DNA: TGTGCCAGCAGAGAAGAGAACACCGGGGAGCTGTTTTTT. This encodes CASREENTGELFF.

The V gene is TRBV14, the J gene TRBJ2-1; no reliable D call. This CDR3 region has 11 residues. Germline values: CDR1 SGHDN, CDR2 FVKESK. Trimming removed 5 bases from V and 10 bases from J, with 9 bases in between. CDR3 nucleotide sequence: TGTGCCAGCAGCTCTGACCTAGAGCAGTTCTTC. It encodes CASSSDLEQFF.

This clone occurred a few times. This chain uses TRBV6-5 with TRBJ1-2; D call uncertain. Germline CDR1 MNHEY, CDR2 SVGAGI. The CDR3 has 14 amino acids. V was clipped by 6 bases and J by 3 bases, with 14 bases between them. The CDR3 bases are TGTGCCAGCAGCCCAGGAACGAGGGACTATGGCTACACCTTC. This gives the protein CASSPGTRDYGYTF.

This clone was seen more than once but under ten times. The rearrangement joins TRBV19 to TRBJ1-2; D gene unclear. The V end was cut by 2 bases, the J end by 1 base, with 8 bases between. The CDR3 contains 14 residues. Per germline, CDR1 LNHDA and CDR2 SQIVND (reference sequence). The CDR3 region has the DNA TGTGCCAGTAGTATACGGTCATTTAACTATGGCTACACCTTC. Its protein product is CASSIRSFNYGYTF.

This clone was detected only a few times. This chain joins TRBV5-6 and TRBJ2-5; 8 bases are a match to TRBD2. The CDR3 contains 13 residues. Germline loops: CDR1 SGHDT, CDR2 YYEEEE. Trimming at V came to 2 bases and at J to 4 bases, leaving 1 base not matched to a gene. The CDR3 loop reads CASSLLAAETQYF. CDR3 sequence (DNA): TGTGCCAGCAGCTTACTAGCGGCAGAGACCCAGTACTTC.

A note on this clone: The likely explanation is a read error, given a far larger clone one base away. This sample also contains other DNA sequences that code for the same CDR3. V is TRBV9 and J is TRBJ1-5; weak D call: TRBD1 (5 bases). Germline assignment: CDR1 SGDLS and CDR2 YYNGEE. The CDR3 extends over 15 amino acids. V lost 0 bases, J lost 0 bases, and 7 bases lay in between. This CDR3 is CASSVEGVSNQPQHF. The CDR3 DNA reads TGTGCCAGCAGCGTAGAAGGGGTTAGCAATCAGCCCCAGCATTTT. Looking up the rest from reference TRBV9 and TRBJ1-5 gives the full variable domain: DSGVTQTPKHLITATGQRVTLRCSPRSGDLSVYWYQQSLDQGLQFLIQYYNGEERAKGNILERFSAQQFPDLHSELNLSSLELGDSALYFCASSVEGVSNQPQHFGDGTRLSIL.

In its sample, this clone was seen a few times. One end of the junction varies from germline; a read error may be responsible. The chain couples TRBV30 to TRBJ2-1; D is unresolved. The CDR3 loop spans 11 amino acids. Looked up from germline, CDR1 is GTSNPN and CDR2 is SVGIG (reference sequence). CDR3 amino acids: CARSRDNEQFF. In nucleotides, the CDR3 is TGTGCCCGGAGTAGGGACAATGAGCAGTTCTTC.

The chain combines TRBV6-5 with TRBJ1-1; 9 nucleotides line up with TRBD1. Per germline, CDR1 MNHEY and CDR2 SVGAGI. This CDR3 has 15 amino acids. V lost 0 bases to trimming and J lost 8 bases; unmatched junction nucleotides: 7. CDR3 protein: CASSYSWTGEGEAFF. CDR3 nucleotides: TGTGCCAGCAGTTACTCGTGGACAGGGGAGGGGGAAGCTTTCTTT.

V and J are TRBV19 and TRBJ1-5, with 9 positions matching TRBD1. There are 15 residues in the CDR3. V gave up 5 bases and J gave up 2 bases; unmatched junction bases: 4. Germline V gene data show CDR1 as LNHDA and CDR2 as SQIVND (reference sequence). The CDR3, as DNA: TGTGCCAGTAGTTGGGGGGACAGGGGCAATCAGCCCCAGCATTTT. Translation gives CASSWGDRGNQPQHF.

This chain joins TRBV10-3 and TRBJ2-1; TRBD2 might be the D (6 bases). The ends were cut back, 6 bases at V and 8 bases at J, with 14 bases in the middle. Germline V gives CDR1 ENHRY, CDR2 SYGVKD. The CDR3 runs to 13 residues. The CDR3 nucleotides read TGTGCCATCAGCCCGGGGGTACGGGATGAGCAGTTCTTC. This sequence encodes CAISPGVRDEQFF.

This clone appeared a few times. The CDR3 loop reads CASSPPEAGASGELFF. The CDR3 nucleotides are TGTGCCAGCAGTCCCCCAGAAGCGGGCGCGTCCGGGGAGCTGTTTTTT. The chain combines TRBV28 with TRBJ2-2; D perhaps matches TRBD2 (6 bases). The CDR3 contains 16 residues. V gave up 5 bases and J gave up 6 bases, with 19 bases separating them. Germline V CDR1 and CDR2: MDHEN, SYDVKM.

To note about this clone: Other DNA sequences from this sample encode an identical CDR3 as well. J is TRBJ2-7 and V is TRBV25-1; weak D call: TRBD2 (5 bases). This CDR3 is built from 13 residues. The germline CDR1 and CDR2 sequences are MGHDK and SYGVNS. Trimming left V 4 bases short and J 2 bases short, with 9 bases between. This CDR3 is CASSVTGTYEQYF. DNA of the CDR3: TGTGCCAGCAGTGTTACGGGGACCTACGAGCAGTACTTC.

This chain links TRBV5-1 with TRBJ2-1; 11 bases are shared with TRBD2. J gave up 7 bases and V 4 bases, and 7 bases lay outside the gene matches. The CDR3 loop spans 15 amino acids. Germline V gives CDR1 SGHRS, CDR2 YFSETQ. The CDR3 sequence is CASSLVASGRNEQFF. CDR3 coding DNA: TGCGCCAGCAGCCTGGTGGCTAGCGGGAGGAATGAGCAGTTCTTC. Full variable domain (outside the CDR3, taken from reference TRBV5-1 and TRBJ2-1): KAGVTQTPRYLIKTRGQQVTLSCSPISGHRSVSWYQQTPGQGLQFLFEYFSETQRNKGNFPGRFSGRQFSNSRSEMNVSTLELGDSALYLCASSLVASGRNEQFFGPGTRLTVL.

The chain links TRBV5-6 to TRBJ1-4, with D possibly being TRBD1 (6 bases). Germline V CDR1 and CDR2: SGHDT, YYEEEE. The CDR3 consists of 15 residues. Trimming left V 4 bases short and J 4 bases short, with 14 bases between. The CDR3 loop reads CASSRTGGLNEKLFF. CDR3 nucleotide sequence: TGTGCCAGCAGCAGGACCGGGGGGCTTAATGAAAAACTGTTTTTT.

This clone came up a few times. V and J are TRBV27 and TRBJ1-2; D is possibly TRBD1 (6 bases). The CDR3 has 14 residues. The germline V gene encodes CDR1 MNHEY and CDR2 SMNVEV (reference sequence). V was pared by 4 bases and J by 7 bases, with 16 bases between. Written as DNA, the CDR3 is TGTGCCAGCAGTTCCTCAGGGGAGTGGGCTGGCTACACCTTC. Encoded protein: CASSSSGEWAGYTF.

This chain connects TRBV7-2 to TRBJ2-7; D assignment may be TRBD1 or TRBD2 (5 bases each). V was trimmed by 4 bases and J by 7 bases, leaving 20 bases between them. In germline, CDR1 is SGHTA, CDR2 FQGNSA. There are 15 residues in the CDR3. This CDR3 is CASSWDRGILSEQYF. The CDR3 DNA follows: TGTGCCAGCAGCTGGGACCGGGGCATCCTTAGTGAGCAGTACTTC.

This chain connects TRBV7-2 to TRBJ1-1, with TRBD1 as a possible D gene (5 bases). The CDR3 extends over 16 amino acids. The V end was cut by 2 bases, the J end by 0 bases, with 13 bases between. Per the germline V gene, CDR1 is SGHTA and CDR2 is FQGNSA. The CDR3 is CASSLQGTTMNTEAFF. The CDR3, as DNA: TGTGCCAGCAGCTTACAGGGCACCACAATGAACACTGAAGCTTTCTTT.

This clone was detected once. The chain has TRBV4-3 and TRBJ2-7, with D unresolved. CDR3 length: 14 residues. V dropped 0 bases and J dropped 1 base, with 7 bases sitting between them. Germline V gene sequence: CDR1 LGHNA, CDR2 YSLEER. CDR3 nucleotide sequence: TGCGCCAGCAGCCAAGATGCTGCTTCCTACGAGCAGTACTTC. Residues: CASSQDAASYEQYF.

The CDR3 reads CASSYTIGGETQYF. Written as DNA, the CDR3 is TGTGCCAGCAGTTACACCATAGGGGGAGAGACCCAGTACTTC. This chain connects TRBV6-5 to TRBJ2-5, with D possibly being TRBD1 (6 bases). The CDR3 contains 14 residues. V was pared by 2 bases and J by 4 bases, with 11 bases between. Per the germline V gene, CDR1 is MNHEY and CDR2 is SVGAGI.

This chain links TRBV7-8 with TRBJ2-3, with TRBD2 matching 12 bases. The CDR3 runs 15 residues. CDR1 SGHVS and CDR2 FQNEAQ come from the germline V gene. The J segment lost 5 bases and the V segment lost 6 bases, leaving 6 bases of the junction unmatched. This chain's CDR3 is CASSSSGRALDTQYF. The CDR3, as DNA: TGTGCCAGCAGTTCTAGCGGGAGGGCCCTAGATACGCAGTATTTT.

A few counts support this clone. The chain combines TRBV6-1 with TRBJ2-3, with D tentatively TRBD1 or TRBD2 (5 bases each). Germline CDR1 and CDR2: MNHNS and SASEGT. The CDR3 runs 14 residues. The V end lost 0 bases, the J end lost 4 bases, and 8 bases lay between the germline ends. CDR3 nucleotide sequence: TGTGCCAGCAGTGAAGCCCCGGGGCCAGATACGCAGTATTTT. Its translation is CASSEAPGPDTQYF.